These 12 T cell receptor beta chains were all obtained from the same sample, sequenced in a study of a mutant IDH1 vaccine in newly diagnosed glioma. Sequencing used immunoSEQ multiplex PCR; TCRdb keeps in-frame clones, though not all of them. The table includes 35,000 to 45,000 clones, roughly nine tenths detected once. Antigens of these TCRs are unknown. The time point is: week 35, safety follow-up. What each vaccine dose contained was 300 ug of mutant IDH1 20-mer peptide, accompanied by topical imiquimod. This material consisted of PBMCs, taken from a glioma patient whose treatment included an IDH1 peptide vaccine. The receptors here all came from a man aged 35-49 years with glioma.

The gene calls are TRBV28 and TRBJ2-7; D is perhaps TRBD1 or TRBD2 (5 bases each). CDR1 is MDHEN and CDR2 is SYDVKM in the germline V gene. Trimming pared 3 bases from V and 2 bases from J, leaving 14 bases between. The length of the CDR3 is 15 residues. CDR3 DNA sequence: TGTGCCAGCAGTTTGGGACCGTCAGTAACCTACGAGCAGTACTTC. Amino acid sequence: CASSLGPSVTYEQYF.

This chain links TRBV2 with TRBJ2-5, with D possibly TRBD1 on 6 matching bases. The end of the DNA aligns better with TRBJ2-7, so the J call may be wrong. This CDR3 has 17 residues. Germline-derived CDR1 and CDR2 are SNHLY and FYNNEI. CDR3 nucleotides: TGTGCCAGCAGTGAAGCGCTTCTGGGGGCCCCGGGTTACGAGCAGTACTTC. Residues: CASSEALLGAPGYEQYF.

The genes are TRBV4-2 and TRBJ2-7; no clear D gene. With 0 bases removed from V and 3 bases from J, the gap between germline ends came to 9 bases. The germline CDR1 and CDR2 sequences are LGHNA and YNFKEQ. The CDR3 length is 14 residues. DNA for the CDR3: TGTGCCAGCAGCCAAGAAAGGATAAGCTACGAGCAGTACTTC. As protein: CASSQERISYEQYF.

J is TRBJ2-7 and V is TRBV9; D possibly corresponds to TRBD1 (5 bases). V was shortened by 0 bases and J by 2 bases, with 9 bases between the two germline ends. Germline V CDR1 and CDR2: SGDLS, YYNGEE. The CDR3 consists of 14 residues. The CDR3 region is CASSVGQKAYEQYF. In DNA form, the CDR3 reads TGTGCCAGCAGCGTAGGACAGAAAGCCTACGAGCAGTACTTC.

This chain uses TRBV28 with TRBJ2-2; TRBD1 is a possible D gene (6 bases). The germline V and J ends were trimmed by 2 bases and 5 bases, with 6 bases remaining between them. Germline lookup yields CDR1 MDHEN and CDR2 SYDVKM. The CDR3 loop spans 13 amino acids. The CDR3 protein is CASSLQGTGELFF. CDR3 bases: TGTGCCAGCAGTTTACAGGGGACCGGGGAGCTGTTTTTT.

The chain joins TRBV28 to TRBJ2-7; D not certain. Trimming stripped 6 bases from V and 4 bases from J, with 13 bases between. Germline V gene data show CDR1 as MDHEN and CDR2 as SYDVKM. This CDR3 contains 13 residues. CDR3: CASRDPFGYEQYF. The DNA of the CDR3 is TGTGCCAGCAGAGATCCTTTTGGATACGAGCAGTACTTC.

The chain links TRBV30 to TRBJ1-5, with D unresolved. Trimming left V 0 bases short and J 9 bases short, with 12 bases between. Germline values: CDR1 GTSNPN, CDR2 SVGIG (reference sequence). The CDR3 length is 13 residues. The CDR3 region is CAWSVSEAVPQHF. The CDR3 DNA sequence: TGTGCCTGGAGTGTATCCGAGGCGGTGCCCCAGCATTTT.

This clone is a singleton in its sample. The chain is built from TRBV4-2 and TRBJ2-7; TRBD2 aligns across 8 bases. Trimming removed 0 bases from V and 2 bases from J; junction bases left unmatched: 9. Per germline, CDR1 LGHNA and CDR2 YNFKEQ. CDR3 length equals 17 residues. CDR3: CASSQEGGGRSPYEQYF. The CDR3 coding sequence is TGTGCCAGCAGCCAAGAAGGTGGCGGGAGGTCACCCTACGAGCAGTACTTC.

This chain connects TRBV15 to TRBJ2-2; D gene unclear. The CDR3 has 13 residues. V lost 1 base, J lost 4 bases, and 4 bases lay in between. Germline V gene data show CDR1 as LNHNV and CDR2 as YYDKDF (reference sequence). The CDR3 is CATSRVPTGELFF. DNA of the CDR3: TGTGCCACCAGCAGAGTCCCCACCGGGGAGCTGTTTTTT.

This chain uses TRBV10-3 with TRBJ1-1, with D perhaps matching TRBD1 (5 bases). The CDR3 is made up of 14 amino acids. Trimming took off 0 bases at V and 3 bases at J, with 8 bases between the two ends. The germline gives CDR1 ENHRY, CDR2 SYGVKD. The chain's CDR3 is CAISESGRDTEAFF. The CDR3, as DNA: TGTGCCATCAGTGAGTCCGGCAGGGACACTGAAGCTTTCTTT.

The chain links TRBV6-4 to TRBJ2-1, with TRBD1 matching over 7 bases. The J segment lost 3 bases and the V segment lost 0 bases, leaving 2 bases of the junction unmatched. CDR1 is MRHNA, CDR2 SNTAGT, per germline. This CDR3 comprises 15 residues. The CDR3 nucleotides are TGTGCCAGCAGTGACTCGGCAGGGGGCTACAATGAGCAGTTCTTC. Protein sequence: CASSDSAGGYNEQFF.

V is TRBV18 and J is TRBJ2-5, with a tentative D call TRBD2 (6 bases). The germline V and J ends were trimmed by 3 bases and 0 bases, with 8 bases remaining between them. The CDR3 has 14 residues. The V gene's germline CDR1 is KGHSH and CDR2 LQKENI. The CDR3 is CASSPGLYQETQYF. The CDR3 coding sequence is TGTGCCAGCTCACCGGGACTTTACCAAGAGACCCAGTACTTC.